A single sample is the source of the 8 T cell receptor beta chains below, sequenced in a study of T cells after yellow fever vaccination. TCRdb processed the 5' RACE reads anew with MiXCR; each CDR3 protein has one entry. The table lists around 360,000 distinct CDR3 sequences, 9.5% to 13% of them singletons. Sequenced material: PBMCs, taken on the day of the first yellow fever vaccination. These receptor sequences come from a man younger than 35 who received the YFV17D yellow fever vaccine.

The table lists this clonotype with a few counts. This chain links TRBV6-5 with TRBJ2-3; TRBD2 aligns across 8 bases. Germline loops: CDR1 MNHEY, CDR2 SVGAGI. V lost 7 bases, J lost 8 bases, and 2 bases stayed unmatched. The CDR3 sequence is 11 residues long. In DNA, the CDR3 is TGTGCCAGCACCGCGGGGGGTACGCAGTATTTT. Protein sequence: CASTAGGTQYF.

The chain links TRBV2 to TRBJ1-6; 7 nucleotides agree with TRBD1. The CDR3 is made up of 13 amino acids. Germline trimming cut 8 bases from V and 10 bases from J; bases unmatched to any gene: 8. Germline CDR1 and CDR2: SNHLY and FYNNEI. CDR3: CASATGIGSPLHF. CDR3 nucleotide sequence: TGTGCCAGCGCGACAGGGATCGGCTCACCCCTCCACTTT.

This clonotype was found a few times. The J gene is TRBJ1-5, the V gene TRBV15; TRBD1 is a possible D gene (6 bases). Germline values: CDR1 LNHNV, CDR2 YYDKDF (reference sequence). This CDR3 contains 14 residues. V was cut by 0 bases and J by 6 bases, with 9 bases left in between. This CDR3 is CATSREQGGQPQHF. CDR3 DNA sequence: TGTGCCACCAGCAGAGAACAGGGTGGTCAGCCCCAGCATTTT.

This clonotype was seen a few times. The chain uses TRBV7-2 and TRBJ2-1; D gene ambiguous. Germline CDR1 and CDR2: SGHTA and FQGNSA. This CDR3 region has 11 residues. V gave up 8 bases and J gave up 3 bases, with 5 bases separating them. The CDR3 DNA follows: TGTGCCAGCGGCGGCTACAATGAGCAGTTCTTC. Translating gives CASGGYNEQFF.

This clonotype was detected only a few times. The chain carries TRBV27 and TRBJ2-5, with D perhaps being TRBD1 or TRBD2 (5 bases each). CDR1 is MNHEY and CDR2 is SMNVEV in the germline V gene (reference sequence). With 2 bases removed from V and 2 bases from J, the gap between germline ends came to 12 bases. The CDR3 is 15 amino acids. The CDR3 loop reads CASSLKQRGQETQYF. DNA for the CDR3: TGTGCCAGCAGTTTAAAACAGAGGGGACAAGAGACCCAGTACTTC.

The rearrangement links TRBV3-1 to TRBJ2-1; D uncertain. The CDR3 length is 15 residues. The V end lost 3 bases, the J end lost 6 bases, and 15 bases lay between the germline ends. The germline gives CDR1 LGHDT, CDR2 YNNKEL (reference sequence). DNA for the CDR3: TGTGCCAGCAGCCAGACCCCCGACTCAATCAATGAGCAGTTCTTC. Amino acids: CASSQTPDSINEQFF.

This clonotype was seen a handful of times. This sequence joins TRBV4-1 and TRBJ1-3; D not certain. CDR1 is MGHRA and CDR2 is YSYEKL in the germline V gene. V was shortened by 2 bases and J by 5 bases, with 1 base between the two germline ends. The CDR3 contains 11 residues. The CDR3 protein is CASSQRNTIYF. The CDR3 nucleotides are TGCGCCAGCAGCCAACGAAACACCATATATTTT.

This clonotype turned up a few times. This rearrangement joins TRBV7-9 to TRBJ2-1, with D maybe TRBD2 (7 bases). Germline CDR1 is SEHNR and CDR2 is FQNEAQ (reference sequence). Trimming took off 5 bases at V and 9 bases at J, with 11 bases between the two ends. There are 12 residues in the CDR3. CDR3 region: CASSQGGAEQFF. The CDR3 nucleotides are TGTGCCAGCAGCCAAGGGGGGGCTGAGCAGTTCTTC.